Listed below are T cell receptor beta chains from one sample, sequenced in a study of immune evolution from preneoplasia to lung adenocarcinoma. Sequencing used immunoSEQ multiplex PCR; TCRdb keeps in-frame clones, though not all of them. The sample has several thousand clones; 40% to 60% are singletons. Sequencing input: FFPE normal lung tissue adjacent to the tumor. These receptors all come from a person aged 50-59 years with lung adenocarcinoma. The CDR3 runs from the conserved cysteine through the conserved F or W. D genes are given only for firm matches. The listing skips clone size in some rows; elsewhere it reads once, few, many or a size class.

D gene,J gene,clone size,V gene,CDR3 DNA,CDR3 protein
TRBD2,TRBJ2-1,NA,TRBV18,TGTGCCAGCTCACCAGCCCTAGCGGGGACCAATGAGCAGTTCTTC,CASSPALAGTNEQFF
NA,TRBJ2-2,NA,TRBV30,TGTGCCTGGAGTAAGGAGGGGACGCACACCGGGGAGCTGTTTTTT,CAWSKEGTHTGELFF
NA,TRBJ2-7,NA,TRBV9,TGTGCCAGCAGCGTAGGGGTGTCTGGCGAGCAGTACTTC,CASSVGVSGEQYF
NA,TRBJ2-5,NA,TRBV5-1,TGCGCCAGCCAGTTACAAGAGACCCAGTACTTC,CASQLQETQYF
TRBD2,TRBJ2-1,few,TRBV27,TGTGCCAGCAGGGACGGGGGGTACTACAATGAGCAGTTCTTC,CASRDGGYYNEQFF
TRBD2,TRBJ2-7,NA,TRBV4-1,TGCGCCAGCAGCCAAATAGCGGGAGTCGAGCAGTACTTC,CASSQIAGVEQYF
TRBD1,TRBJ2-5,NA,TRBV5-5,TGTGCCAGCAGCGCGGGACAGGGGGTCGAGACCCAGTACTTC,CASSAGQGVETQYF
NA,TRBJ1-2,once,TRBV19,TGTGCCAGTACTATGAACGTTGACTCGGGTGGCTACACCTTC,CASTMNVDSGGYTF
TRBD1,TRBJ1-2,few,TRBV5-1,TGCGCCAGCAGCTTGGATGGACAGGGGGCGGCTGGCTACACCTTC,CASSLDGQGAAGYTF
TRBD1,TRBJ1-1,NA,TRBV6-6,TGTGCCAGCAGTTACTCGGGACAGGTAGCGACAACTGAAGCTTTCTTT,CASSYSGQVATTEAFF
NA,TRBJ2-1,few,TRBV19,TGTGCCAGTAGTATACAGGGGAATCAGGGGGGAGGGCCATGGAATGAGCAGTTCTTC,CASSIQGNQGGGPWNEQFF
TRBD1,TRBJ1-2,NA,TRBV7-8,TGTGCCAGCAGCTTAGGTGCAGGGGGCGCGAGGGGCTATGGCTACACCTTC,CASSLGAGGARGYGYTF
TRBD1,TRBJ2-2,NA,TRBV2,TGTGCCAGCAGCGCCGGGACAGGGCGAACCGGGGAGCTGTTTTTT,CASSAGTGRTGELFF
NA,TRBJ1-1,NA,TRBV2,TGTGCCAGCAGACCTAACACTGAAGCTTTCTTT,CASRPNTEAFF
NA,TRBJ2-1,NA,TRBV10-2,TGCGCCAGCAGTGTGAGGGTCAATGAGCAGTTCTTC,CASSVRVNEQFF
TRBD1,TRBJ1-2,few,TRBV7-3,TGTGCCAGCAGCCCGGGGGGGACAGACTATGGCTACACCTTC,CASSPGGTDYGYTF
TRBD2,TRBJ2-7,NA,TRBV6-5,TGTGCCAGCAGTTACGATACAGGACTAGCCTCGGGAGAGCAGTACTTC,CASSYDTGLASGEQYF
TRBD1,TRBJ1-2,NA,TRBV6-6,TGTGCCAGCAGTTCCCAGGGACAGCTTGGAGGTGGCTACACCTTC,CASSSQGQLGGGYTF
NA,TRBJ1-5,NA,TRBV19,TGTGCCAGTAGTATAGATCGGGGTTCAAGTCAGCCCCAGCATTTT,CASSIDRGSSQPQHF
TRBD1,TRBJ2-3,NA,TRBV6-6,TGTGCCAGCACGGGACAGGGAACAGATACGCAGTATTTT,CASTGQGTDTQYF
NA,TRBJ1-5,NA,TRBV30,TGTGCCTGGAGTGTGGCCGATAATCAGCCCCAGCATTTT,CAWSVADNQPQHF
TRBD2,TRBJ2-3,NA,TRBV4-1,TGCGCCAGCAGAGAAGCGGGAGGAGGAGGTACGCAGTATTTT,CASREAGGGGTQYF
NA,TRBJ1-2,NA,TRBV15,TGTGCCACCAGCAGAGAGGGTGGTTATGGCTACACCTTC,CATSREGGYGYTF
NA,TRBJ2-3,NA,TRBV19,TGTGCCAGTAGAAGGGGGGGCGTCGCAGATACGCAGTATTTT,CASRRGGVADTQYF
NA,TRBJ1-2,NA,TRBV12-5,TGTGCTAGTGGTTTCCGGGACGGCCCATTATCTGGCTACACCTTC,CASGFRDGPLSGYTF
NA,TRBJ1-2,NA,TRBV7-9,TGTGCCAGCAGCTTAGGAGGGGAGGATGGCTACACCTTC,CASSLGGEDGYTF
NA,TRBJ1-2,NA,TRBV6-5,TGTGCCAGCTACCTCAGGGGCCCCACTGGCTACACCTTC,CASYLRGPTGYTF
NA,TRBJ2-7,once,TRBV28,TGTGCCAGCTCGGGTCTCGAGCAGTACTTC,CASSGLEQYF
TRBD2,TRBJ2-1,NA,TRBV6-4,TGTGCCAGCAGCCCGACTAGCGGGACCAACAATGAGCAGTTCTTC,CASSPTSGTNNEQFF
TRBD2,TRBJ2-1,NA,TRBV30,TGTGCCTGGAGGTCCCCTAGCGGGGGGGCCAATGAGCAGTTCTTC,CAWRSPSGGANEQFF
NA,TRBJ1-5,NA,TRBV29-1,TGCAGCGTTGAATTCCAAGGGCAGCCCCAGCATTTT,CSVEFQGQPQHF
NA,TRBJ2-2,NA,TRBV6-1,TGTGCCAGCAGACTTTTCCTGGGCGGGGAGCTGTTTTTT,CASRLFLGGELFF
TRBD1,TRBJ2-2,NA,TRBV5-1,TGCGCCAGCAGCTTGGTTGGACAGGGGAGGTCCGGGGAGCTGTTTTTT,CASSLVGQGRSGELFF
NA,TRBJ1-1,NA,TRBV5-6,TGTGCCAGCAGCTTAGCCGGGAGGGTACGAGCTTTCTTT,CASSLAGRVRAFF
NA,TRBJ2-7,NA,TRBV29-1,TGCAGCGTCCGAACCCAGGTAACGAATTCGAAGGACGAGCAGTACTTC,CSVRTQVTNSKDEQYF
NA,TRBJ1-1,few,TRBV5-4,TGTGCCAGCAGCTTCGGTACTGAAGCTTTCTTT,CASSFGTEAFF
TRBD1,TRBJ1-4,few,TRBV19,TGTGCCAGTAGTATTTCAGGGGGAGGAACAACTAATGAAAAACTGTTTTTT,CASSISGGGTTNEKLFF
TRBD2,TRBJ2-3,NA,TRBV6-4,TGTGCCAGCAGTCCCTCGGGGGGGCGAACAGATACGCAGTATTTT,CASSPSGGRTDTQYF
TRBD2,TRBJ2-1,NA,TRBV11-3,TGTGCCAGCAGCTTAGCAGGACTAGCTAGCAATGAGCAGTTCTTC,CASSLAGLASNEQFF
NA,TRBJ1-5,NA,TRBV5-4,TGTGCCAGCAGCTTGTACCCTTCGGGCAATCAGCCCCAGCATTTT,CASSLYPSGNQPQHF
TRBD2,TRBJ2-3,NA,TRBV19,TGTGCCACGTCGGGACTACCCATTGGAGATACGCAGTATTTT,CATSGLPIGDTQYF
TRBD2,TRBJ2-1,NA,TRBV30,TGTGCCTGGAGCGTCCGACTAGCGAGGAATCCCTACAATGAGCAGTTCTTC,CAWSVRLARNPYNEQFF
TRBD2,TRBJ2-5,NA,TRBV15,TGTGCCACCAGCATGATAGCGGGAGAGACCCAGTACTTC,CATSMIAGETQYF
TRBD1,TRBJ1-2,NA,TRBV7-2,TGTGCCAGCAGCAGAAATGACAGGGTCAATGGCTACACCTTC,CASSRNDRVNGYTF
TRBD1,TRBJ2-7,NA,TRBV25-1,TGTGCCAGCAGTGAAGGACAGGGTTATTACGAGCAGTACTTC,CASSEGQGYYEQYF
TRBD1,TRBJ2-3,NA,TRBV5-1,TGCGCCAGCAGGCAGGGACAGGGGACAGATACGCAGTATTTT,CASRQGQGTDTQYF
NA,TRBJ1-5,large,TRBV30,TGTGCCTGGAGTGATCGTCCGTATCAGCCCCAGCATTTT,CAWSDRPYQPQHF
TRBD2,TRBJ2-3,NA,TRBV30,TGTGCCTGGAGTGGTAGCGGGAGGGCGGGAAATACGCAGTATTTT,CAWSGSGRAGNTQYF
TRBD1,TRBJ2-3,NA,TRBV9,TGTGCCAGCAGCGTAGAGGGGACAGGGGAGATGGATACGCAGTATTTT,CASSVEGTGEMDTQYF
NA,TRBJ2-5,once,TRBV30,TGTGCCTGGAGTGTACTCGAGACCCAGTACTTC,CAWSVLETQYF
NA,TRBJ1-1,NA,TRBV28,TGTGCCAGCAGAGGGGAAGAGACTGAAGCTTTCTTT,CASRGEETEAFF
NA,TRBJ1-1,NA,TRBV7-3,TGTGCCAGCAGCTTAACGGGGGGATGGGACACTGAAGCTTTCTTT,CASSLTGGWDTEAFF
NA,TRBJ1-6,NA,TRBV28,TGTGCCAGCAGGGGCTATAATTCACCCCTCCACTTT,CASRGYNSPLHF
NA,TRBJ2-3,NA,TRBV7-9,TGTGCCAGCAGCTTAGGTCAGGGGTACAGCACAGATACGCAGTATTTT,CASSLGQGYSTDTQYF